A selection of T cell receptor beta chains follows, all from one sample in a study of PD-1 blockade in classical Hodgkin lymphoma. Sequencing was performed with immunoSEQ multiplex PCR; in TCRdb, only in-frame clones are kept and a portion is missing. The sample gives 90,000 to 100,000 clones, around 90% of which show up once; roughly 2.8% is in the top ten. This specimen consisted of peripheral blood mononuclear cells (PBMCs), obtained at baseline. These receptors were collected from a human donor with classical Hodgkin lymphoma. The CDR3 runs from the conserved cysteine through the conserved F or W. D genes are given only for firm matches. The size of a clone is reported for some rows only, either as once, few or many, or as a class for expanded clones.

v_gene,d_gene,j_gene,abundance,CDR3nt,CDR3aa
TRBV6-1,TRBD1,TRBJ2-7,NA,TGTGCCAGCAGTGAAGTGGGACAGGCCTCCTACGAGCAGTACTTC,CASSEVGQASYEQYF
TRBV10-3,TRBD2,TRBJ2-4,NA,TGTGCCATCAGTTCGACTAGCGAGCTATATAACATTCAGTACTTC,CAISSTSELYNIQYF
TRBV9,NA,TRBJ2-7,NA,TGTGCCAGCAGCGCTGGAGGAAGCGCGGCGTACGAGCAGTACTTC,CASSAGGSAAYEQYF
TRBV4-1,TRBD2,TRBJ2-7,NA,TGCGCCAGCAGCCAAGACGGGGGGGGTAGCTCCTACGAGCAGTACTTC,CASSQDGGGSSYEQYF
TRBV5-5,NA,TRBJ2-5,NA,TGTGCCAGCAGCTTGGGACCACTGGAGACCCAGTACTTC,CASSLGPLETQYF
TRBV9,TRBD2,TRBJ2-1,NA,TGTGCCTCCCTAGCGGGAGGGTTTAAGTTCTTC,CASLAGGFKFF
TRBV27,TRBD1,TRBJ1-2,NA,TGTGCCAGCAGTCCAGGGGGCAACTATGGCTACACCTTC,CASSPGGNYGYTF
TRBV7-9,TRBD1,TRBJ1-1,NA,TGTGCCAGCAGTATCCGGGACAGGGCCCCGAACACTGAAGCTTTCTTT,CASSIRDRAPNTEAFF
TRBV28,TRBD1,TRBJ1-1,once,TGTGCCACCAGACAGGGAAGGCTTATGAACACTGAAGCTTTCTTT,CATRQGRLMNTEAFF
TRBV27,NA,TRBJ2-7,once,TGTGCCAGCAGTTCCTCACTATCGGGCGAGCAGTACTTC,CASSSSLSGEQYF
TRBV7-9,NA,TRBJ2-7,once,TGTGCCAGCAGCCCGTCAGGCCCTTACGAGCAGTACTTC,CASSPSGPYEQYF
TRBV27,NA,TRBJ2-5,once,TGTGCCAGCAGCGATCGGAGGGAGACCCAGTACTTC,CASSDRRETQYF
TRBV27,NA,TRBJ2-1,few,TGTGCCAGCAGTTTATTCGGGAGCTCCTACAATGAGCAGTTCTTC,CASSLFGSSYNEQFF
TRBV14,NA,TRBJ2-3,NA,TGTGCCAGCAGCCATCCCTCTAGCGCTGTCACAGATACGCAGTATTTT,CASSHPSSAVTDTQYF
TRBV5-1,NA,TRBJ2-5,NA,TGCGCCAGCAGCTTGGGCGGAGTCCAAGAGACCCAGTACTTC,CASSLGGVQETQYF
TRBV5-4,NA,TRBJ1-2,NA,TGTGCCAGCAGCTCATACAGGTCCCTTATCGATGGCTACACCTTC,CASSSYRSLIDGYTF
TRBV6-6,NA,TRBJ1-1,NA,TGTGCCAGCACGAGAGGGGGTAACACTGAAGCTTTCTTT,CASTRGGNTEAFF
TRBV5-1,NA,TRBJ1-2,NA,TGCGCCAGCAGCTCTACACAAGGCCGGGTCTATGGCTACACCTTC,CASSSTQGRVYGYTF
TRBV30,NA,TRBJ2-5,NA,TGTGCCTGGAGTGTAGGTAGGAGCCAAGAGACCCAGTACTTC,CAWSVGRSQETQYF
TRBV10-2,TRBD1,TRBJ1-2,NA,TGCGCCAGCAGTGGGGGACAGGGGGCGCGCGGCTATGGCTACACCTTC,CASSGGQGARGYGYTF
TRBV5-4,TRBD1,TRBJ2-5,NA,TGTGCCAGCACGATTCAGGGGGTGGGAGAGACCCAGTACTTC,CASTIQGVGETQYF
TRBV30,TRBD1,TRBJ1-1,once,TGTGCCACCGGGACAGGGACTTTCTTT,CATGTGTFF
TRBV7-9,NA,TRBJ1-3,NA,TGTGCCACCGAGCAATACCTTTCTGGAAACACCATATATTTT,CATEQYLSGNTIYF
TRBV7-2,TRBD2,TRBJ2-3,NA,TGTGCCAGCAGCTTCGGACTAGCGGTAACCACAGATACGCAGTATTTT,CASSFGLAVTTDTQYF
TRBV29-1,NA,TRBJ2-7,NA,TGCAGCGTCTATTTCCAGAATTTACCCGAGCAGTACTTC,CSVYFQNLPEQYF
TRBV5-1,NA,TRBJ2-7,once,TGCGCCAGCAGCTCGGACGGACGCGGTATCGAGCAGTACTTC,CASSSDGRGIEQYF
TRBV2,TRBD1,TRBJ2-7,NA,TGTGCCAGCAGGGTGGGGACAGTCTCCTACGAGCAGTACTTC,CASRVGTVSYEQYF
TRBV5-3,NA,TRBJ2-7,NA,TGTGCCAGAAGCTTGGTGGGTCAAGTCGGCTCCTACGAGCAGTACTTC,CARSLVGQVGSYEQYF
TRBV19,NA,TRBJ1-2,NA,TGTGCCAGTCCTGGGGCAGGGCCTGGCTACACCTTC,CASPGAGPGYTF
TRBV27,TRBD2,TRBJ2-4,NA,TGTGCCACCTTAGCGGGAGGCGGGGCCAAAAACATTCAGTACTTC,CATLAGGGAKNIQYF
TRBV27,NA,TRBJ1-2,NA,TGTGCCAGCAGTTGGGACATCTCTAACTATGGCTACACCTTC,CASSWDISNYGYTF
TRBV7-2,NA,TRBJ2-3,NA,TGTGCCAGCAGGGGGGCCGATACGCAGTATTTT,CASRGADTQYF
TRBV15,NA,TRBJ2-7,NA,TGTGCCACCAGCACAGTAGCGGTCTCCTCCTACGAGCAGTACTTC,CATSTVAVSSYEQYF
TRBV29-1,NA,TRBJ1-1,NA,TGCAGCGGGCTCCGGGGAACTGAAGCTTTCTTT,CSGLRGTEAFF
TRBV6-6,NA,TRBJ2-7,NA,TGTGCCACAGCTAGGGAGGCACAGTTAAGGAAGGGGCAGTACTTC,CATAREAQLRKGQYF
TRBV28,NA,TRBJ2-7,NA,TGTGCCAGCAAATCGGGACCGGCGGGGCAGTACTTC,CASKSGPAGQYF
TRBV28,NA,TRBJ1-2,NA,TGTGCCAGCAGAAGGGGTGGCAGGGAGACCGACTACACCTTC,CASRRGGRETDYTF
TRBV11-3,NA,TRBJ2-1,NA,TGTGCCAGCAGCGAGGGAAATGAGCAGTTCTTC,CASSEGNEQFF
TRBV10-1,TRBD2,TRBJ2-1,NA,TGCGCCAGCAGTTTAGCGGGAGGGAACAATGAGCAGTTCTTC,CASSLAGGNNEQFF
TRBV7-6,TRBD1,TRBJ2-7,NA,TGTGCCAGCAGCTTAGGGGACAGGGGGCGAGGGGGGCAGTACTTC,CASSLGDRGRGGQYF
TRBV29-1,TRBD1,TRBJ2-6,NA,TGCAGCGTTGGGGGACAGGGGGCCTCTGGGGCCAACGTCCTGACTTTC,CSVGGQGASGANVLTF
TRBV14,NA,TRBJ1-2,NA,TGTGCCAGCAGCCAACCGGGCCCCTCTTATGGCTACACCTTC,CASSQPGPSYGYTF
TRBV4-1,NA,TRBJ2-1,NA,TGCGCCAGCAGAATTAATCCGACTCTGTACAATGAGCAGTTCTTC,CASRINPTLYNEQFF
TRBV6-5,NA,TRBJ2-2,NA,TGTGCCAGCTACTCAACCGGGGAGCTGTTTTTT,CASYSTGELFF
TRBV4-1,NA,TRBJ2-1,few,TGCGCCAGCAGCCAAGGCCCGACTATAAGCAATGAGCAGTTCTTC,CASSQGPTISNEQFF
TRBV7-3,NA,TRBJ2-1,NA,TGTGCCAGCAGCTTAACCGCAGGAGGGACAACCTCCTACAATGAGCAGTTCTTC,CASSLTAGGTTSYNEQFF
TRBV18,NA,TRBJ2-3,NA,TGTGCCAGCTCACTCCGAGGGACGAGCACAGATACGCAGTATTTT,CASSLRGTSTDTQYF
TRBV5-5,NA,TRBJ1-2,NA,TGTGCCAGCAGCTTGGACGTCTATGGCTACACCTTC,CASSLDVYGYTF
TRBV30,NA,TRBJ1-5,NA,TGTGCCTGGAGTGTAGGGCAGGGCAATCAGCCCCAGCATTTT,CAWSVGQGNQPQHF
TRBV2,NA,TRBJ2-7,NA,TGTGCCAGCGTCGTCACCGGGATCACCACCGGCGAGCAGTACTTC,CASVVTGITTGEQYF